This T cell receptor beta chain originates from a study of blood T cell repertoires in COVID-19. Study information: Spain, Italy and the United States supplied samples that represented acute and convalescent COVID-19. Sources were T cells, B-cell-depleted T cells, or PBMCs; the material itself was cDNA or gDNA.

The CDR3 runs 14 residues. Germline CDR1 is LNHDA and CDR2 is SQIVND (reference sequence). Trimming took off 1 base at V and 2 bases at J, with 9 bases between the two ends. Authors' analysis steps: Amplification from reference gene primers served as the basis for estimated nucleated cell counts. The data were produced by immunoSEQ multiplex PCR, yet TCRdb's version contains in-frame clones alone and is incomplete. The V and J calls and clone size are taken from that table; D and trimming were inferred from the DNA. The sample carries 450,000 or so clones, approximately 91% recorded once. The TCR was taken from a woman aged 40 to 55 with COVID-19, enrolled during active disease. This chain uses TRBV19 with TRBJ2-7; the D is unclear. Sequenced: peripheral blood. CDR3: CASSIGLVPYEQYF. For the CDR3, the DNA is TGTGCCAGTAGTATAGGGCTAGTCCCCTACGAGCAGTACTTC.